These 8 T cell receptor beta chains originate from one sample sequenced in a study of type 1 and type 2 diabetes patients. Amplification started from genomic DNA. Multiplex PCR with 30 forward and 13 reverse primers amplified the TCR beta CDR3. TCRdb called the multiplex PCR reads again in MiXCR, with one record for every CDR3 protein. The sample shows approximately 260,000 distinct CDR3 sequences, approximately 50% of them seen only once. What was sequenced was peripheral blood mononuclear cells (PBMCs). These receptors were taken from a man aged 18 to 35 with type 2 diabetes.

The chain is built from TRBV6-6 and TRBJ2-1, with 7 bases lining up with TRBD2. V lost 3 bases to trimming and J lost 7 bases; unmatched junction nucleotides: 12. The CDR3 sequence is 16 residues long. Per the germline V gene, CDR1 is MNHNY and CDR2 is SVGAGI (reference sequence). CDR3 protein: CASSYLPGGSVNEQFF. The CDR3 DNA follows: TGTGCCAGCAGTTATCTCCCGGGAGGCTCAGTAAATGAGCAGTTCTTC.

The genes are TRBV19 and TRBJ2-1; D not resolved. CDR1 LNHDA and CDR2 SQIVND come from the germline V gene (reference sequence). The CDR3 has 13 amino acids. V dropped 7 bases and J dropped 7 bases, with 14 bases sitting between them. DNA for the CDR3: TGTGCCAGTACGGATTTAGGGATTAATGAGCAGTTCTTC. Translated: CASTDLGINEQFF.

This clonotype was seen a single time. The chain is built from TRBV24-1 and TRBJ2-1; 12 nucleotides match TRBD2. V lost 7 bases, J lost 7 bases, and 7 bases stayed unmatched. The CDR3 is 15 residues long. CDR1 is KGHDR and CDR2 is SFDVKD in the germline V gene. The CDR3 nucleotides read TGTGCCACCAGCCGCACTAGCGGGAGGAATAATGAGCAGTTCTTC. It translates to CATSRTSGRNNEQFF.

The genes are TRBV19 and TRBJ1-2; D is unresolved. The V end was cut by 5 bases, the J end by 4 bases, with 11 bases between. The CDR3 totals 13 residues. Germline V gives CDR1 LNHDA, CDR2 SQIVND (reference sequence). The DNA of the CDR3 is TGTGCCAGTAGTTTACTAGCGAGCTATGGCTACACCTTC. It is translated as CASSLLASYGYTF.

This clonotype was detected only a few times. This rearrangement joins TRBV19 to TRBJ1-2, with D maybe TRBD1 (5 bases). Trimming pared 6 bases from V and 3 bases from J, leaving 11 bases between. Germline V gene sequence: CDR1 LNHDA, CDR2 SQIVND (reference sequence). The CDR3 totals 13 residues. The CDR3 loop is CASRRGADYGYTF. CDR3 nucleotides: TGTGCCAGTAGGAGGGGCGCGGACTATGGCTACACCTTC.

This clonotype was observed a few times. The J gene is TRBJ2-3, the V gene TRBV6-5; TRBD2 aligns across 8 bases. This CDR3 has 15 residues. J was trimmed by 6 bases and V by 6 bases; bases with no gene match: 11. The germline V gene has CDR1 MNHEY and CDR2 SVGAGI. CDR3: CASRTKAGVWDTQYF. CDR3 DNA sequence: TGTGCCAGCAGGACCAAAGCGGGAGTGTGGGATACGCAGTATTTT.

This clonotype was seen more than once but under ten times. The chain carries TRBV4-3 and TRBJ1-5; D possibly corresponds to TRBD1 (5 bases). There are 15 residues in the CDR3. Trimming took 3 bases from V and 4 from J, leaving 13 bases between them. The V gene's germline CDR1 is LGHNA and CDR2 YSLEER. The CDR3 nucleotides are TGCGCCAGCAGCCAGGTCCCAGGGTCTAATCAGCCCCAGCATTTT. Its translation is CASSQVPGSNQPQHF.

In its sample, this clonotype was seen many times. This chain uses TRBV29-1 with TRBJ2-7; possible D gene TRBD1, 5 bases. Per germline, CDR1 SQVTM and CDR2 ANQGSEA. This CDR3 region has 12 residues. The ends were cut back, 1 base at V and 2 bases at J, with 6 bases in the middle. The CDR3 reads CSVEGTTYEQYF. The CDR3 DNA is TGCAGCGTTGAAGGGACAACCTACGAGCAGTACTTC.